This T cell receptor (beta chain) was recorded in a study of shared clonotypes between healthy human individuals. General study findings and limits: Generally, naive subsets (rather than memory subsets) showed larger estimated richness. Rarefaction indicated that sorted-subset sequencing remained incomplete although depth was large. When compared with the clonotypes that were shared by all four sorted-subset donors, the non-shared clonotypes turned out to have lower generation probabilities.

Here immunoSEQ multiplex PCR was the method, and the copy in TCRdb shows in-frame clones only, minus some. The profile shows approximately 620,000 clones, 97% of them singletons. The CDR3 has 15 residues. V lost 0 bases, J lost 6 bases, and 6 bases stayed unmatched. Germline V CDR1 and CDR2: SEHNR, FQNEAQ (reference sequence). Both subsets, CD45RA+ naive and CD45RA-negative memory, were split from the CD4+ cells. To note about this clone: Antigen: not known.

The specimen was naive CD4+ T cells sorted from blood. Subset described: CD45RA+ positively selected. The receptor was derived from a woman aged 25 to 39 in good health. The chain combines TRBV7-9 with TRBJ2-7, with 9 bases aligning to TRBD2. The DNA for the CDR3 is TGTGCCAGCAGCTTAGCGTCAGTAGCGGGAGCCGAGCAGTACTTC. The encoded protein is CASSLASVAGAEQYF.